One and the same sample provided the 10 T cell receptor beta chains below, sequenced in a study of OX40 agonist ivuxolimab in advanced cancers. Generated by immunoSEQ multiplex PCR, the TCRdb table keeps only in-frame clones and is missing some. Of 70,000 to 95,000 clones detected, 88% appear once; the ten largest clones hold 0.76%. The sequencing used CD4+ or CD8+ T cells sorted from blood, collected in a trial of the OX40 agonist ivuxolimab. The receptor source for this set is an adult with an advanced solid tumor such as melanoma, head and neck, liver or kidney cancer.

The chain has TRBV10-3 and TRBJ2-5; 9 bases map to TRBD1. The germline V gene has CDR1 ENHRY and CDR2 SYGVKD. This CDR3 region has 19 residues. The J segment lost 6 bases and the V segment lost 10 bases, leaving 27 bases of the junction unmatched. The CDR3 here is CATTTRTGDQEAAVKTQYF. Here the CDR3 DNA reads TGTGCCACCACTACTAGGACAGGGGACCAAGAGGCTGCAGTGAAGACCCAGTACTTC.

This sequence joins TRBV5-1 and TRBJ2-3, with 8 bases identical to TRBD2. Germline V gives CDR1 SGHRS, CDR2 YFSETQ. This CDR3 is 15 amino acids long. J gave up 5 bases and V 2 bases, and 7 bases lay outside the gene matches. The CDR3 sequence is CASSFRAGARDTQYF. The DNA of the CDR3 is TGCGCCAGCAGCTTCCGAGCGGGAGCCAGAGATACGCAGTATTTT.

The V gene is TRBV6-4, the J gene TRBJ1-5; weak D call: TRBD1 (5 bases). From germline, CDR1 is MRHNA and CDR2 SNTAGT. The CDR3 contains 19 residues. V gave up 3 bases and J gave up 0 bases, with 21 bases separating them. CDR3: CASSENSRARRYSNQPQHF. DNA for the CDR3: TGTGCCAGCAGTGAAAACTCCAGGGCGCGGCGGTATAGCAATCAGCCCCAGCATTTT.

V is TRBV2 and J is TRBJ2-3; possible D gene TRBD2, 5 bases. Germline V lookup: CDR1 SNHLY, CDR2 FYNNEI. The CDR3 contains 15 residues. Trimming took 1 base from V and 8 from J, leaving 16 bases between them. CDR3 DNA sequence: TGTGCCAGCAGTGAAGTAAGAGTGGATGGAGGTACGCAGTATTTT. Amino acids: CASSEVRVDGGTQYF.

The chain combines TRBV2 with TRBJ2-1; D uncertain. Per germline, CDR1 SNHLY and CDR2 FYNNEI. The CDR3 covers 14 residues. With 5 bases removed from V and 7 bases from J, the gap between germline ends came to 15 bases. Here the CDR3 reads CASSSPPTENEQFF. The CDR3, as DNA: TGTGCCAGCAGTTCCCCCCCCACTGAGAATGAGCAGTTCTTC.

The chain combines TRBV29-1 with TRBJ2-7; D is undetermined. Germline V lookup: CDR1 SQVTM, CDR2 ANQGSEA. CDR3 length equals 11 residues. V lost 5 bases, J lost 2 bases, and 7 bases lay in between. CDR3 DNA: TGCAGCGTTACAGAAGCCTACGAGCAGTACTTC. Translation: CSVTEAYEQYF.

V gene TRBV11-3 combines with J gene TRBJ2-7; D is perhaps TRBD2 (6 bases). The CDR3 has 14 residues. The germline gives CDR1 SGHNT, CDR2 YENEEA. V lost 2 bases to trimming and J lost 7 bases, with 15 bases between them. Here the CDR3 DNA reads TGTGCCAGCAGCTTAAGGGGAGGCGCGGGGGAGCAGTACTTC. Its translation: CASSLRGGAGEQYF.

Written as DNA, the CDR3 is TGTGCCAGCAGCTCTAGGGTCACAGATACGCAGTATTTT. Translation: CASSSRVTDTQYF. The rearrangement uses TRBV7-2 and TRBJ2-3; no reliable D call. CDR1 SGHTA and CDR2 FQGNSA come from the germline V gene. This CDR3 region has 13 residues. The V end lost 4 bases, the J end lost 2 bases, and 7 bases lay between the germline ends.

The chain links TRBV2 to TRBJ2-6; D not certain. V was trimmed by 8 bases and J by 1 base, leaving 3 bases between them. The CDR3 sequence is 12 residues long. The germline gives CDR1 SNHLY, CDR2 FYNNEI. The CDR3 loop reads CASSSGANVLTF. The CDR3 bases are TGTGCCAGCTCGTCTGGGGCCAACGTCCTGACTTTC.

CDR3 bases: TGCGCCAGCAGCTTGAAGGCCCAAAACACTGAAGCTTTCTTT. This translates into CASSLKAQNTEAFF. This chain uses TRBV5-1 with TRBJ1-1; the D is unclear. This CDR3 is built from 14 residues. V shed 1 base and J shed 2 bases, with 9 bases lying between them. Germline CDR1 is SGHRS and CDR2 is YFSETQ.